The TCR beta chain under discussion was sequenced for a study of CD8 T cells in Susac syndrome. Reverse transcription of roughly 0.45 to 1 ug RNA was performed with random hexamers. The method of amplification for TCR beta CDR3 was immunoSEQ multiplex PCR, covering 54 Vbeta and 13 Jbeta. MiXCR, run by TCRdb on the immunoSEQ multiplex PCR reads, gives a single entry per CDR3 protein. The data hold about 250,000 distinct CDR3 sequences, with 93% observed a single time. The multiple sclerosis controls consisted of treatment-naive patients with relapsing-remitting disease, either stable or active. Negative magnetic isolation gave CD8+ and CD4+ cells; FACS enriched CD8+ TEMRA. The CDR3 totals 18 residues. J was trimmed by 0 bases and V by 4 bases; bases with no gene match: 8. Germline V lookup: CDR1 MNHNS, CDR2 SASEGT.

The sequencing input was CD4+ T cells from PBMCs. The chain joins TRBV6-1 to TRBJ2-1, with 11 nucleotides matching TRBD2. The TCR was taken from a human donor with multiple sclerosis. The CDR3 DNA follows: TGTGCCAGCAGTGGGGGACTAGCGGACACTTCCTCCTACAATGAGCAGTTCTTC. Amino acids: CASSGGLADTSSYNEQFF.